Below are 20 T cell receptor beta chains sequenced from a single sample in a study of shared clonotypes between healthy human individuals. Positively selected for CCR7, the CD45RO-negative cells used as naive CD8 cells excluded terminally differentiated effector memory CD45RA+ cells. The method was immunoSEQ multiplex PCR; TCRdb's version includes in-frame clones alone and lacks a portion of them. The repertoire has millions of clones, about 95% of them found once; the top ten carry 0.85% to 1.2%. Source material: naive CD8+ T cells sorted from blood. The origin of the receptors is a man aged 18 to 30 in good health.

Details on this clone: The sample has other DNA sequences that encode this CDR3 too. The gene calls are TRBV4-1 and TRBJ1-3; D gene ambiguous. Trimming removed 1 base at V and 3 bases at J, with 1 base between. The CDR3 has 12 amino acids. From germline, CDR1 is MGHRA and CDR2 YSYEKL. The CDR3: CASSQGGNTIYF. In DNA, the CDR3 is TGCGCCAGCAGCCAAGGTGGAAACACCATATATTTT.

This chain links TRBV6-6 with TRBJ2-7; D gene uncertain. CDR3 length equals 14 residues. Germline CDR1 reads MNHNY; CDR2 reads SVGAGI (reference sequence). V lost 3 bases, J lost 4 bases, and 13 bases lay in between. CDR3 sequence (DNA): TGTGCCAGCAGTTATGGCCTACCCGTTTACGAGCAGTACTTC. Translation gives CASSYGLPVYEQYF.

Here the CDR3 DNA reads TGTGCCAGCATTTTATTCTTCCCGGGGTTCGGCGAGCAGTACTTC. Amino acid sequence: CASILFFPGFGEQYF. The chain employs TRBV2 and TRBJ2-7; tentative D call: TRBD2 (5 bases). Germline CDR1 SNHLY, CDR2 FYNNEI. CDR3 length: 15 residues. Deletions cut 7 bases from V and 6 bases from J, with 22 bases between. The full variable domain, completed using reference TRBV2 and TRBJ2-7, is EPEVTQTPSHQVTQMGQEVILRCVPISNHLYFYWYRQILGQKVEFLVSFYNNEISEKSEIFDDQFSVERPDGSNFTLKIRSTKLEDSAMYFCASILFFPGFGEQYFGPGTRLTVT.

The rearrangement joins TRBV6-1 to TRBJ2-7, with 8 nucleotides matching TRBD1. Germline CDR1 and CDR2: MNHNS and SASEGT. This CDR3 comprises 14 residues. Trimming took 6 bases from V and 0 from J; bases not matched to a gene: 4. The CDR3 nucleotides read TGTGCCAGCAGACGCACAGGGGGCTCCTACGAGCAGTACTTC. Translation gives CASRRTGGSYEQYF.

Note on this clone: This specimen includes other DNA sequences encoding the same CDR3. The CDR3 loop reads CASSLGNYEQYF. As DNA, the CDR3 is TGTGCCAGCAGCTTAGGGAACTACGAGCAGTACTTC. This chain links TRBV5-6 with TRBJ2-7; D is ambiguous. Looked up from germline, CDR1 is SGHDT and CDR2 is YYEEEE. V lost 2 bases to trimming and J lost 3 bases, with 6 bases between them. The CDR3 is 12 residues long. Complete variable domain (other parts from reference TRBV5-6 and TRBJ2-7): DAGVTQSPTHLIKTRGQQVTLRCSPKSGHDTVSWYQQALGQGPQFIFQYYEEEERQRGNFPDRFSGHQFPNYSSELNVNALLLGDSALYLCASSLGNYEQYFGPGTRLTVT.

The chain combines TRBV9 with TRBJ2-5; 9 bases match TRBD2. CDR1 and CDR2 from the germline V gene are SGDLS and YYNGEE. V lost 3 bases, J lost 1 base, and 4 bases stayed unmatched. The CDR3 is 15 residues long. Written as DNA, the CDR3 is TGTGCCAGCAGCGGGGGACTAGCTACCCAAGAGACCCAGTACTTC. It yields the protein CASSGGLATQETQYF.

This clone was seen only once. V is TRBV7-9 and J is TRBJ2-7; 11 bases are a match to TRBD1. Losses at the gene ends were 1 base for V and 2 bases for J; bases not matched to a gene: 7. CDR1 is SEHNR, CDR2 FQNEAQ, per germline (reference sequence). The CDR3 covers 17 residues. The CDR3 nucleotides are TGTGCCAGCAGCTTAGTAGGACAGGGGGCGGAGGCCTACGAGCAGTACTTC. Protein product: CASSLVGQGAEAYEQYF.

This clone has only one observation. This chain joins TRBV7-6 and TRBJ2-7, with a weak D call TRBD2 (6 bases). Germline CDR1 SGHVS, CDR2 FNYEAQ. Trimming removed 11 bases at V and 3 bases at J, with 17 bases between. The CDR3 has 13 residues. The CDR3 protein is CAVTGTAGYEQYF. CDR3 DNA sequence: TGTGCCGTAACCGGGACTGCAGGCTACGAGCAGTACTTC.

The chain carries TRBV19 and TRBJ1-2; TRBD1 might be the D (5 bases). Trimming removed 0 bases from V and 1 base from J, with 9 bases in between. Looked up from germline, CDR1 is LNHDA and CDR2 is SQIVND (reference sequence). This CDR3 is 15 amino acids long. CDR3 DNA sequence: TGTGCCAGTAGTATAGAGGACACAAATAACTATGGCTACACCTTC. Encoded protein: CASSIEDTNNYGYTF.

The V call is TRBV28, the J call TRBJ2-7, with D perhaps matching TRBD2 (6 bases). V lost 3 bases to trimming and J lost 7 bases, with 22 bases between them. The CDR3 is 16 residues long. The germline V gene encodes CDR1 MDHEN and CDR2 SYDVKM. The CDR3 sequence: CASSLGGRDPGWEQYF. The CDR3 DNA reads as TGTGCCAGCAGTTTGGGAGGACGGGACCCGGGCTGGGAGCAGTACTTC.

V and J are TRBV29-1 and TRBJ2-7; TRBD1 aligns across 8 bases. The CDR3 sequence is 16 residues long. The trim removed 0 bases at V and 3 bases at J, leaving 10 bases unmatched. Germline V gives CDR1 SQVTM, CDR2 ANQGSEA. The CDR3 is CSVEEGQAGLFYEQYF. The CDR3 DNA reads as TGCAGCGTTGAAGAGGGACAGGCCGGTTTGTTCTACGAGCAGTACTTC.

A note on this clone: The same CDR3 arises from other DNA sequences in this sample as well. The chain links TRBV13 to TRBJ1-5; TRBD1 might be the D (5 bases). Germline values: CDR1 PRHDT, CDR2 FYEKMQ (reference sequence). V dropped 3 bases and J dropped 4 bases, with 10 bases sitting between them. CDR3 length equals 14 residues. CDR3 DNA sequence: TGTGCCAGCAGCTTGCGGGGGGAGAATCAGCCCCAGCATTTT. It is translated as CASSLRGENQPQHF. The full variable domain, its missing parts supplied by reference TRBV13 and TRBJ1-5, is AAGVIQSPRHLIKEKRETATLKCYPIPRHDTVYWYQQGPGQDPQFLISFYEKMQSDKGSIPDRFSAQQFSDYHSELNMSSLELGDSALYFCASSLRGENQPQHFGDGTRLSIL.

The rearrangement joins TRBV19 to TRBJ2-1; maybe TRBD2 (5 bases). V was pared by 5 bases and J by 7 bases, with 21 bases between. Germline values: CDR1 LNHDA, CDR2 SQIVND (reference sequence). The CDR3 contains 16 residues. For the CDR3, the DNA is TGTGCCAGTAGTCAAGACCGAGAGGGCCTTGCGAATGAGCAGTTCTTC. This translates into CASSQDREGLANEQFF.

As regards this clone: This sample includes further DNA sequences coding for the same CDR3. The rearrangement links TRBV5-4 to TRBJ2-7; D remains ambiguous. The CDR3 has 14 amino acids. CDR1 is SGHNT, CDR2 YYREEE, per germline (reference sequence). V gave up 2 bases and J gave up 0 bases, with 9 bases separating them. The CDR3 coding sequence is TGTGCCAGCAGCTTAGGAGATAGCTCCTACGAGCAGTACTTC. It codes for CASSLGDSSYEQYF.

The chain employs TRBV27 and TRBJ2-1, with 7 bases matching TRBD2. V shed 3 bases, J shed 0 bases, and the junction held 11 bases outside the gene matches. The germline V gene encodes CDR1 MNHEY and CDR2 SMNVEV (reference sequence). This CDR3 has 18 residues. CDR3: CASSFLSPAGSSYNEQFF. Written as DNA, the CDR3 is TGTGCCAGCAGTTTCCTCTCCCCAGCGGGAAGCTCCTACAATGAGCAGTTCTTC.

The chain is built from TRBV7-2 and TRBJ2-7, with no clear D. The V gene's germline CDR1 is SGHTA and CDR2 FQGNSA. With 1 base removed from V and 3 bases from J, the gap between germline ends came to 10 bases. The CDR3 spans 14 residues. The CDR3 sequence is CASSLVPTNYEQYF. In nucleotides, the CDR3 is TGTGCCAGCAGCTTAGTTCCGACAAACTACGAGCAGTACTTC.

This chain connects TRBV5-1 to TRBJ2-2; 15 bases map to TRBD2. CDR1 and CDR2 (germline): SGHRS, YFSETQ. The CDR3 has 17 residues. V trimming: 2 bases; J trimming: 8 bases; junction bases outside the gene matches: 7. CDR3 coding DNA: TGCGCCAGCAGCTTCCCGGGACTAGCGGGGGGCCCGGGGGAGCTGTTTTTT. This codes for CASSFPGLAGGPGELFF. The whole variable domain, remainder taken from reference TRBV5-1 and TRBJ2-2, is KAGVTQTPRYLIKTRGQQVTLSCSPISGHRSVSWYQQTPGQGLQFLFEYFSETQRNKGNFPGRFSGRQFSNSRSEMNVSTLELGDSALYLCASSFPGLAGGPGELFFGEGSRLTVL.

The chain links TRBV6-6 to TRBJ2-2; 9 bases are a match to TRBD2. J gave up 3 bases and V 11 bases, and 7 bases lay outside the gene matches. Germline V gene lookup returns CDR1 MNHNY and CDR2 SVGAGI (reference sequence). This CDR3 has 14 amino acids. CDR3 in DNA: TGTGCCGGAGGGACTAGCCCCGACACCGGGGAGCTGTTTTTT. Protein: CAGGTSPDTGELFF.

The rearrangement joins TRBV6-1 to TRBJ1-2; no reliable D call. CDR1 and CDR2 from the germline V gene are MNHNS and SASEGT. Trimming left V 3 bases short and J 3 bases short, with 11 bases between. The CDR3 sequence is 14 residues long. The CDR3 is CASSEWGPDYGYTF. The CDR3 DNA follows: TGTGCCAGCAGTGAGTGGGGTCCGGACTATGGCTACACCTTC.

The rearrangement uses TRBV29-1 and TRBJ2-7; 8 nucleotides line up with TRBD2. The length of the CDR3 is 14 residues. CDR1 and CDR2 (germline): SQVTM, ANQGSEA. V gave up 5 bases and J gave up 4 bases; unmatched junction bases: 10. The CDR3 coding sequence is TGCAGCGTTCCCGGACCCACGGGGGGGTACGAGCAGTACTTC. Translation: CSVPGPTGGYEQYF.